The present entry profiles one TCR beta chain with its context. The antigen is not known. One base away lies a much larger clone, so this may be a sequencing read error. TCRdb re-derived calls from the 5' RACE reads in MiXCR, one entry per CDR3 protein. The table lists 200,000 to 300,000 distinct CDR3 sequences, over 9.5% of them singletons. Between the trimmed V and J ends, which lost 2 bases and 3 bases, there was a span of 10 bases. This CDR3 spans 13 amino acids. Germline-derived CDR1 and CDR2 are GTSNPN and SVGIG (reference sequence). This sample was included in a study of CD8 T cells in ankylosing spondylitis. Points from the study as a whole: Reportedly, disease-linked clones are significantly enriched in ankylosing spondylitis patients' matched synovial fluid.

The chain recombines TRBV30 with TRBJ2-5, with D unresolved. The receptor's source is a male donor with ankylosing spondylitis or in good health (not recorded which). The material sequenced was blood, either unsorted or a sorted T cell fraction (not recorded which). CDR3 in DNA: TGTGCCTGGAGTCCGAGACTTAAAGAGACCCAGTACTTC. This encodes CAWSPRLKETQYF.